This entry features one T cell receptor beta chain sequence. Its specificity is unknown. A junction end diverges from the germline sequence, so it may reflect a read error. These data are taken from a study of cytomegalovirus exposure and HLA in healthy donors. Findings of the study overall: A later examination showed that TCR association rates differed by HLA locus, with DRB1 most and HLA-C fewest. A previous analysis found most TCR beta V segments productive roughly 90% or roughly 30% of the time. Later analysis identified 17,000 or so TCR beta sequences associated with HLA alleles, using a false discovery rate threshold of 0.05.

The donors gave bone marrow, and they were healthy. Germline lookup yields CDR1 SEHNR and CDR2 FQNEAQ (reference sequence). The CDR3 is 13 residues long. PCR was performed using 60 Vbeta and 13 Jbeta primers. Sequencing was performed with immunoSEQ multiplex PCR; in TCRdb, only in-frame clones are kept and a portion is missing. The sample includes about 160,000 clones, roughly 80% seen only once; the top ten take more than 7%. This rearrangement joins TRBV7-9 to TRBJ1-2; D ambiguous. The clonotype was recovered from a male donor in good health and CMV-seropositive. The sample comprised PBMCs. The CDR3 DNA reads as TGTTCCAGCAGCCCTGACATAGACTATGGCTACACCTTC. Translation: CSSSPDIDYGYTF.